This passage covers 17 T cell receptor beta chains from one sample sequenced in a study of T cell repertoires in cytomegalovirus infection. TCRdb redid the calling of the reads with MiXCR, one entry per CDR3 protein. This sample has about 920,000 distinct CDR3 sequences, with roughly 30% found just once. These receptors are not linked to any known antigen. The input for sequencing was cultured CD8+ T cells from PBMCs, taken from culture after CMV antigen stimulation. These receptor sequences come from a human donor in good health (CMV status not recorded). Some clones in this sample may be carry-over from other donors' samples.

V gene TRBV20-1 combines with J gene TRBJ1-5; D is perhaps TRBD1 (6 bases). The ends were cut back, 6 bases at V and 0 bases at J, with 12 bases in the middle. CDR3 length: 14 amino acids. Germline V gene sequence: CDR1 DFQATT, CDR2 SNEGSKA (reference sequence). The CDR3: CSAERTDSNQPQHF. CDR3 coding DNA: TGCAGTGCGGAACGGACAGATAGCAATCAGCCCCAGCATTTT.

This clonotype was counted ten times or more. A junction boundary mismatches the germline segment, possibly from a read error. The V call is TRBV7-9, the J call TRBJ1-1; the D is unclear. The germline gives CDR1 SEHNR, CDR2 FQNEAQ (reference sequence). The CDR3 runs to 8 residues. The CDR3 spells CASSLDLF. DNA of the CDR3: TGTGCCAGCAGCTTGGATCTCTTT.

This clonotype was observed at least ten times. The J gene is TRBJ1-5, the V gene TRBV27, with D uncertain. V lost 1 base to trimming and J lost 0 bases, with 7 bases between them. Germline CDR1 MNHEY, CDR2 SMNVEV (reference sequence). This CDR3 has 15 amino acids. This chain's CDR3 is CASSLLGDSNQPQHF. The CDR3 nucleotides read TGTGCCAGCAGTTTATTGGGAGATAGCAATCAGCCCCAGCATTTT.

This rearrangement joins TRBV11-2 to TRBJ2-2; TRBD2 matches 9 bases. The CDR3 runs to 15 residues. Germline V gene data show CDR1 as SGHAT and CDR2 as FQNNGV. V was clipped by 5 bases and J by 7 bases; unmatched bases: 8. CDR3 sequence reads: CASSLSGGHNGELFF. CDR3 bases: TGTGCCAGCAGCCTGAGCGGGGGGCATAACGGGGAGCTGTTTTTT.

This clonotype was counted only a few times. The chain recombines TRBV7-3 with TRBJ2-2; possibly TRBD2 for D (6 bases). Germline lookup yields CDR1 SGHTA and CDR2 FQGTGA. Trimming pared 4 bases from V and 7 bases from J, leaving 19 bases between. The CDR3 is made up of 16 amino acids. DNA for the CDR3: TGTGCCAGCAGCTCGGGGGAGCTAGCTGGGTTCGGGGAGCTGTTTTTT. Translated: CASSSGELAGFGELFF.

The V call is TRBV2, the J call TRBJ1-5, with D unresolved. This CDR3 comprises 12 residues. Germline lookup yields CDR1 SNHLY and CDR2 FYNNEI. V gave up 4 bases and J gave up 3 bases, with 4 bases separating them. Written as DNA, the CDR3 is TGTGCCAGCAGTGGACCCAATCAGCCCCAGCATTTT. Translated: CASSGPNQPQHF.

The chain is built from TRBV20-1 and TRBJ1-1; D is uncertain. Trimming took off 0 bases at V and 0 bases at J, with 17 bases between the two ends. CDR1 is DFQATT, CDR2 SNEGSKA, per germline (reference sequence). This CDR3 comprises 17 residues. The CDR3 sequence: CSARDLVGGLVNTEAFF. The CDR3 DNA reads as TGCAGTGCTAGAGATCTCGTGGGAGGATTGGTGAACACTGAAGCTTTCTTT.

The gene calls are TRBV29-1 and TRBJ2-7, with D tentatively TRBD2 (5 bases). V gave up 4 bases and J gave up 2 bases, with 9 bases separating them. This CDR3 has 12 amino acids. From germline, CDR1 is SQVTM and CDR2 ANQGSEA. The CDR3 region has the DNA TGCAGCGTTGGGGAGCAGGCCTACGAGCAGTACTTC. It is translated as CSVGEQAYEQYF.

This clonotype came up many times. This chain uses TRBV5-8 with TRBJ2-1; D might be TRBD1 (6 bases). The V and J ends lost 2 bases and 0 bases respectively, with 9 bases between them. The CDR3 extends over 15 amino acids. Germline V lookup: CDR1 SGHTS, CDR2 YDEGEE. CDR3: CASSLGQNSYNEQFF. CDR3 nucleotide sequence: TGTGCCAGCAGCTTAGGACAGAACTCCTACAATGAGCAGTTCTTC.

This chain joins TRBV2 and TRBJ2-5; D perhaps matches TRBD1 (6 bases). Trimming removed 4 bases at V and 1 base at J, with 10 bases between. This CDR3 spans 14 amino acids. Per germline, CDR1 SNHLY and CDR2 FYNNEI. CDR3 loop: CASSGLGAQETQYF. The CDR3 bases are TGTGCCAGCAGTGGGTTGGGGGCCCAAGAGACCCAGTACTTC.

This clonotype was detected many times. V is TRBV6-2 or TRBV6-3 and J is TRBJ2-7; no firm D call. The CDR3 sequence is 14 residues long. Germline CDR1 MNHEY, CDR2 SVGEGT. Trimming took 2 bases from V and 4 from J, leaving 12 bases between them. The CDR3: CASSYGPGEYEQYV. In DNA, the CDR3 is TGTGCCAGCAGTTACGGTCCCGGAGAGTACGAGCAGTACGTC.

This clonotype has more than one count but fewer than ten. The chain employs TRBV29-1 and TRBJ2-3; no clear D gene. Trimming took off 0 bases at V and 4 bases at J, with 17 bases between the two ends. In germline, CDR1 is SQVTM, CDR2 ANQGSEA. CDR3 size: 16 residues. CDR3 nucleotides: TGCAGCGTTGAAGATATCGGGCCGGTGGAAGCAGATACGCAGTATTTT. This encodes CSVEDIGPVEADTQYF.

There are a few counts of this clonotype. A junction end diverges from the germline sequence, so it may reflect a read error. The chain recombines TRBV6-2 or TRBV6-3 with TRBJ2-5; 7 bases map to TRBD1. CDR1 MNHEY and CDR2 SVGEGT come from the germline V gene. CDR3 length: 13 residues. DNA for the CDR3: TGTGCCAGCGGGGACAGTGGGGATCGAACGACCGGCTTC. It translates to CASGDSGDRTTGF.

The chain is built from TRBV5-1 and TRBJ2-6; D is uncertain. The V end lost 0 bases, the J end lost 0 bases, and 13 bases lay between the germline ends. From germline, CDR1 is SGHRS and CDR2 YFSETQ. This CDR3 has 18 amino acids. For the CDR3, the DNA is TGCGCCAGCAGCTTGGTGGCCATCCGATACTCTGGGGCCAACGTCCTGACTTTC. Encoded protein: CASSLVAIRYSGANVLTF.

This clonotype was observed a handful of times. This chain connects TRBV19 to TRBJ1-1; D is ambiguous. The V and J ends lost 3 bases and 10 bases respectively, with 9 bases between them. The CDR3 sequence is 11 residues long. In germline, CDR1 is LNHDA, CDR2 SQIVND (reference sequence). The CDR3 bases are TGTGCCAGTAGTATTTCGGGTGGAGCTTTCTTT. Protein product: CASSISGGAFF.

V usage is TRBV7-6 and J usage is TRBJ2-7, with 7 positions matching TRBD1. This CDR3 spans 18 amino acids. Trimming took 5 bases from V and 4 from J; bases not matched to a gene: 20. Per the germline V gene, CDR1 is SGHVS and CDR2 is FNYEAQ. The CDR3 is CASSLENPPGGLEYEQYV. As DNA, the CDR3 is TGTGCCAGCAGCCTAGAGAATCCGCCAGGGGGTTTGGAATACGAGCAGTACGTC.

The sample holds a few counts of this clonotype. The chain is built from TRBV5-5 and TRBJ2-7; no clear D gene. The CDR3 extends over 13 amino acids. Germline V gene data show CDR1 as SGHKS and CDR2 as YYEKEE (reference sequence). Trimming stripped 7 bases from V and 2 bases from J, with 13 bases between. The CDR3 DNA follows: TGTGCCAGCCAGACGGCTAGAGCCTACGAGCAGTACTTC. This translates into CASQTARAYEQYF. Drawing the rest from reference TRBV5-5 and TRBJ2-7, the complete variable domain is DAGVTQSPTHLIKTRGQQVTLRCSPISGHKSVSWYQQVLGQGPQFIFQYYEKEERGRGNFPDRFSARQFPNYSSELNVNALLLGDSALYLCASQTARAYEQYFGPGTRLTVT.